One T cell receptor beta chain is described in this entry. The target antigen is unknown. One entry per CDR3 protein, without DNA, is what TCRdb gives after re-calling the 5' RACE reads. The sample totals fewer than 550,000 distinct CDR3 sequences. The data derive from a study of T cells expressing NK-cell markers. Germline-derived CDR1 and CDR2 are SEHNR and FQNEAQ (reference sequence). This CDR3 region has 13 residues. Whole-study results and caveats: HCMV specificity of expanded NKG2C+ T cell clones remained unclear.

Sequencing used blood T cells: a sorted CD56 or NKG2C T cell subset, CD4+ or CD8+ T cells, or bulk PBMC T cells (not recorded which). The clonotype comes from a woman between 45 and 65 years old in good health. The chain is built from TRBV7-9 and TRBJ2-7; TCRdb proposes TRBD2, but this gene call is untestable without DNA. The CDR3 reads CASSSRIGGEQYF.